This T cell receptor (beta chain) was identified during a study of blood T cells in healthy people across ages. For the second PCR, which ran for roughly 7 to 11 cycles, a sample-barcoded 5' primer and a J-beta primer mix were used. TCRdb re-called the 5' RACE reads through MiXCR, storing one row per CDR3 protein. The table records some 760,000 distinct CDR3 sequences, 25% of them present only once. CDR3 length: 18 residues. CDR1 and CDR2 (germline): LGHDT, YNNKEL (reference sequence). Losses at the gene ends were 0 bases for V and 4 bases for J; bases not matched to a gene: 13. This clonotype was recorded a few times. A further study also used this sample, focusing on T cells of mothers and their children.

The source material was blood. The chain couples TRBV3-1 to TRBJ2-5, with 8 bases matching TRBD1. The origin of this receptor is a boy under 18 in good health. The CDR3 coding sequence is TGTGCCAGCAGCCAAGAATCGGGACAGGACATACCGGGAGAGACCCAGTACTTC. This sequence encodes CASSQESGQDIPGETQYF.